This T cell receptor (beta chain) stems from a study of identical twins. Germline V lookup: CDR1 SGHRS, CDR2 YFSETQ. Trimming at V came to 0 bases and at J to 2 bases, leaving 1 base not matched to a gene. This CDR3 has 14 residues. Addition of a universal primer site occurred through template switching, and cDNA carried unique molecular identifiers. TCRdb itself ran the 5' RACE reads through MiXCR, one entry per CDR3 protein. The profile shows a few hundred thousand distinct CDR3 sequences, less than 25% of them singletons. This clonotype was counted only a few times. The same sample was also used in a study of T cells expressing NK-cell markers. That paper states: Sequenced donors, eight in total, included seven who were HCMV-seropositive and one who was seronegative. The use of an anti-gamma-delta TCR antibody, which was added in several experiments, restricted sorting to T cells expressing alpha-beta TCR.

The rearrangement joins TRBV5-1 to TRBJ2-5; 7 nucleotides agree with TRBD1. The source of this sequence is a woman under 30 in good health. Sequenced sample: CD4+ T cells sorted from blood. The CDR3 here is CASSLEGQQETQYF. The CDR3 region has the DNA TGCGCCAGCAGCTTGGAGGGACAGCAAGAGACCCAGTACTTC.